What follows are 4 T cell receptor beta chains derived from one specimen sequenced in a study of control samples from healthy donors and cancer patients (TCRdb year 2020). Library generation was performed with the immunoSEQ multiplex PCR assay. TCRdb mirrors the immuneACCESS table, restricted to in-frame sequences. Some clones are absent from its copies; in checked studies, under half trace to an unresolved V gene, and the reason for the others is unknown. For this sample the table gives 80,000 or so clones, of which 90% to 95% were detected only once. The top ten clonotypes cover approximately 18% of the sample. The sequenced sample was blood. These receptors all stem from a man in his fifties or sixties in good health.

The chain is built from TRBV2 and TRBJ2-2; TRBD1 agrees at 8 bases. Germline CDR1 SNHLY, CDR2 FYNNEI. This CDR3 is built from 13 residues. V dropped 8 bases and J dropped 5; count of bases not matched to a gene: 4. For the CDR3, the DNA is TGTGCCAGCGACAGGGGAAGAACCGGGGAGCTGTTTTTT. Translation: CASDRGRTGELFF.

The genes are TRBV11-2 and TRBJ1-6; D is unclear. The CDR3 consists of 14 residues. The ends were cut back, 3 bases at V and 7 bases at J, with 10 bases in the middle. The germline CDR1 and CDR2 sequences are SGHAT and FQNNGV. As DNA, the CDR3 is TGTGCCAGCAGCTTCGGGGTAGGGAATTCACCCCTCCACTTT. It is translated as CASSFGVGNSPLHF.

The J gene is TRBJ1-2, the V gene TRBV21-1; the table calls TRBD1, which could not be checked here. TRBV21-1 is a pseudogene segment. The CDR3 extends over 16 amino acids. The CDR3: CASSKVPGGSVGGYTF. The DNA for the CDR3 is TGTGCCAGCAGCAAAGTTCCAGGGGGCTCAGTTGGTGGCTACACCTTC.

The chain couples TRBV18 to TRBJ1-2, with 7 positions matching TRBD1. J gave up 0 bases and V 3 bases, and 4 bases lay outside the gene matches. The length of the CDR3 is 15 residues. The germline V gene has CDR1 KGHSH and CDR2 LQKENI. The CDR3 sequence is CASSPDREANYGYTF. For the CDR3, the DNA is TGTGCCAGCTCACCCGACAGGGAAGCTAACTATGGCTACACCTTC.